This TCR beta chain was identified during a study of T cells after yellow fever vaccination. Background on the study: Where fractions had low cell numbers, libraries were prepared from them with the SMART-Seq v4 Ultra Low Input RNA kit. Study-level points and caveats: The secondary response was weaker but peaked faster, day 5 versus 15. Few clonotypes appeared in both CD4 and CD8 compartments. Among primary-vaccination clones, most reappeared after the booster, at roughly 96% for CD4 and around 91% for CD8.

TCRdb processed the 5' RACE reads anew with MiXCR; each CDR3 protein has one entry. The sample yields around 250,000 distinct CDR3 sequences, roughly 5% seen once. Per the germline V gene, CDR1 is KGHSH and CDR2 is LQKENI. The CDR3 is 14 amino acids. V was clipped by 3 bases and J by 3 bases, with 11 bases between them. Only a few counts were recorded for this clonotype. Its cognate antigen is unknown. This sequence joins TRBV18 and TRBJ2-5; D is ambiguous. The sequencing here drew on CD4+ T cells sorted from PBMCs, taken on the day of the yellow fever booster vaccination. The sequence derives from a man aged 18 to 30 who received the YFV17D yellow fever vaccine. For the CDR3, the DNA is TGTGCCAGCTCACCCCGGGCAGCAGAAGAGACCCAGTACTTC. Amino acid sequence: CASSPRAAEETQYF.